The 11 T cell receptor beta chains reported below all come from one sample, sequenced in a study of T-cell memory formation after mild COVID-19 (dated by TCRdb to the early 2020s). The library relied on 5' RACE. The instrument was an Illumina NovaSeq 6000. The public reads were run again by TCRdb, first through fastp at Q25 and then through MiXCR, and only productive beta chains were kept. Entries that share a CDR3 protein sequence are merged under the most common genes and DNA. In all, the sample holds 49,000 or so distinct CDR3 sequences, and around 7% of those were seen once. Jointly, the top ten make up approximately 1.5% of the sample. Input material: PBMCs or a T cell subset sorted from them (not recorded which). Source of these receptors: a man in his late teens or twenties who had mild COVID-19 (a few samples of this study predate the infection). The sample titles of this study are shuffled in the database, so cell type and time point are left out; the donor was told from shared clones.

There are many counts of this clonotype. The chain couples TRBV7-3 to TRBJ2-6; D is undetermined. Trimming stripped 4 bases from V and 0 bases from J, with 7 bases between. CDR1 and CDR2 (germline): SGHTA, FQGTGA. The CDR3 has 15 residues. The CDR3, as DNA: TGTGCCAGCAGCTCGGGTCTCTCTGGGGCCAACGTCCTGACTTTC. This sequence encodes CASSSGLSGANVLTF.

The chain has TRBV2 and TRBJ1-1, with D uncertain. Deletions cut 3 bases from V and 0 bases from J, with 8 bases between. This CDR3 has 14 amino acids. Germline V lookup: CDR1 SNHLY, CDR2 FYNNEI. In DNA form, the CDR3 reads TGTGCCAGCAGTGAGACCCTACTGAACACTGAAGCTTTCTTT. It codes for CASSETLLNTEAFF.

A few counts support this clonotype. The V call is TRBV4-3, the J call TRBJ2-4; D is uncertain. Trimming removed 1 base at V and 8 bases at J, with 9 bases between. The CDR3 runs 13 residues. Germline CDR1 is LGHNA and CDR2 is YSLEER. DNA of the CDR3: TGCGCCAGCAGCCAAGGACCCTCAGACATTCAGTACTTC. Translated: CASSQGPSDIQYF.

The J gene is TRBJ2-4, the V gene TRBV7-9; no clear D gene. V was clipped by 5 bases and J by 0 bases, with 8 bases between them. The CDR3 spans 14 residues. Germline V gene sequence: CDR1 SEHNR, CDR2 FQNEAQ (reference sequence). The CDR3 region is CASSEKLAKNIQYF. The DNA of the CDR3 is TGTGCCAGCAGCGAAAAGCTAGCCAAAAACATTCAGTACTTC.

This clonotype was observed at least ten times. The chain employs TRBV7-3 and TRBJ2-3; 10 nucleotides agree with TRBD2. Looked up from germline, CDR1 is SGHTA and CDR2 is FQGTGA. With 2 bases clipped from V and 5 bases from J, the junction kept 1 base outside the gene matches. CDR3 size: 14 residues. The CDR3 DNA reads TGTGCCAGCAGCTTAGGGACTAGCGTAGATACGCAGTATTTT. Protein sequence: CASSLGTSVDTQYF.

This clonotype was found a few times. The chain uses TRBV7-6 and TRBJ2-5; D is ambiguous. Germline V CDR1 and CDR2: SGHVS, FNYEAQ. Trimming left V 1 base short and J 4 bases short, with 7 bases between. CDR3 size: 13 residues. In nucleotides, the CDR3 is TGTGCCAGCAGCTTAGAGTTTCGAGAGACCCAGTACTTC. This sequence encodes CASSLEFRETQYF.

V is TRBV6-2 or TRBV6-3 and J is TRBJ1-2; unclear D gene. Trimming removed 6 bases from V and 3 bases from J, with 20 bases in between. The CDR3 contains 16 residues. Germline values: CDR1 MNHEY, CDR2 SVGEGT. In nucleotides, the CDR3 is TGTGCCAGCAGGAACGGAGATATAAGGGCTTACTATGGCTACACCTTC. It specifies CASRNGDIRAYYGYTF.

This chain links TRBV18 with TRBJ2-1; TRBD2 aligns across 12 bases. V was pared by 3 bases and J by 6 bases, with 6 bases of the junction left unmatched. This CDR3 is 16 amino acids long. Germline V lookup: CDR1 KGHSH, CDR2 LQKENI. CDR3 residues: CASSPPSGGEINEQFF. Written as DNA, the CDR3 is TGTGCCAGCTCACCCCCTAGCGGGGGGGAAATCAATGAGCAGTTCTTC.

This clonotype was observed many times. The chain employs TRBV7-9 and TRBJ2-5; D unresolved. Per germline, CDR1 SEHNR and CDR2 FQNEAQ (reference sequence). The CDR3 covers 13 residues. The V gene lost 2 bases and the J gene lost 0 bases, with 4 bases spanning the gap. The CDR3 loop is CASSLTNQETQYF. The CDR3 bases are TGTGCCAGCAGCTTAACTAACCAAGAGACCCAGTACTTC.

This clonotype has a handful of counts. The chain is built from TRBV7-3 and TRBJ2-2; TRBD2 is a possible D gene (7 bases). CDR3 length: 14 residues. V lost 3 bases and J 6 bases, leaving 11 bases between the germline ends. Germline lookup yields CDR1 SGHTA and CDR2 FQGTGA. The CDR3 DNA reads as TGTGCCAGCAGCTTTCAGGGGAGGGCCGGGGAGCTGTTTTTT. Its translation: CASSFQGRAGELFF.

This clonotype has a count of ten or more. The gene calls are TRBV5-1 and TRBJ2-5, with a weak D call TRBD1 (5 bases). The CDR3 spans 14 residues. Trimming removed 0 bases from V and 5 bases from J, with 11 bases in between. Germline V gene sequence: CDR1 SGHRS, CDR2 YFSETQ. CDR3 DNA: TGCGCCAGCAGCTTGGAGCAGGGAAGGGAGACCCAGTACTTC. This sequence encodes CASSLEQGRETQYF.